These 32 T cell receptor beta chains were all obtained from the same sample, sequenced in a study of cytomegalovirus exposure and HLA in healthy donors. PCR primers comprised 60 Vbeta and 13 Jbeta primers. Measured with immunoSEQ multiplex PCR; TCRdb has only the in-frame clones, and not every one. The sample includes around 140,000 clones, about 86% of them seen just once. The sample was PBMCs. These receptor sequences come from a young woman in good health and CMV-seronegative.

V is TRBV6-5 and J is TRBJ1-1; maybe TRBD1 (6 bases). Germline V CDR1 and CDR2: MNHEY, SVGAGI. Trimming took off 0 bases at V and 11 bases at J, with 19 bases between the two ends. This CDR3 comprises 15 residues. CDR3 region: CASSYSISSGHSAFF. The CDR3 nucleotides read TGTGCCAGCAGTTACTCGATATCCTCGGGACACTCGGCTTTCTTT.

The chain employs TRBV5-1 and TRBJ2-2, with D possibly TRBD1 on 6 matching bases. CDR1 is SGHRS, CDR2 YFSETQ, per germline. The CDR3 is made up of 14 amino acids. Trimming shortened V by 2 bases and J by 7 bases, and 12 bases separated the two germline ends. CDR3 sequence reads: CASSLNTGSGELFF. DNA for the CDR3: TGCGCCAGCAGCTTAAACACAGGGAGCGGGGAGCTGTTTTTT.

The gene calls are TRBV7-9 and TRBJ1-1; 8 nucleotides align to TRBD1. The V and J ends lost 1 base and 4 bases, in that order; junction bases with no gene match: 2. Germline V gives CDR1 SEHNR, CDR2 FQNEAQ (reference sequence). The length of the CDR3 is 14 residues. The DNA of the CDR3 is TGTGCCAGCAGCTTAGTTACAGGGGGCACTGAAGCTTTCTTT. This gives the protein CASSLVTGGTEAFF.

The table lists this clone with a count of one. The V call is TRBV11-2, the J call TRBJ2-3, with D maybe TRBD2 (6 bases). V dropped 3 bases and J dropped 1 base, with 11 bases sitting between them. This CDR3 contains 15 residues. The V gene's germline CDR1 is SGHAT and CDR2 FQNNGV. The CDR3 region has the DNA TGTGCCAGCAGCTTGAGGTCTAGCGGCACAGATACGCAGTATTTT. It yields the protein CASSLRSSGTDTQYF.

This clone was seen just once. The chain combines TRBV9 with TRBJ2-7, with 9 bases aligning to TRBD2. The germline V gene encodes CDR1 SGDLS and CDR2 YYNGEE. After removal of 0 bases from V and 3 bases from J, the junction contained 1 base not matched to a gene. The CDR3 contains 14 residues. The CDR3 is CASSVDSGSYEQYF. CDR3 sequence (DNA): TGTGCCAGCAGCGTAGATAGCGGGAGCTACGAGCAGTACTTC.

The rearrangement joins TRBV30 to TRBJ1-5, with a weak D call TRBD1 (5 bases). Trimming took 5 bases from V and 5 from J, leaving 13 bases between them. Germline V gene sequence: CDR1 GTSNPN, CDR2 SVGIG (reference sequence). The CDR3 is 13 amino acids. DNA for the CDR3: TGTGCCTGGTCCTCGAAAGGGGATCAGCCCCAGCATTTT. It translates to CAWSSKGDQPQHF.

This sequence joins TRBV5-1 and TRBJ2-5; 8 bases match TRBD2. J gave up 1 base and V 1 base, and 9 bases lay outside the gene matches. The CDR3 is made up of 17 amino acids. Germline CDR1 reads SGHRS; CDR2 reads YFSETQ. The chain's CDR3 is CASSLIRGGRTQETQYF. The CDR3 bases are TGCGCCAGCAGCTTGATTCGGGGCGGGAGGACCCAAGAGACCCAGTACTTC.

The V and J genes are TRBV28 and TRBJ2-3, with a possible D match to TRBD1 (6 bases). CDR1 and CDR2 (germline): MDHEN, SYDVKM. This CDR3 contains 15 residues. V was clipped by 4 bases and J by 1 base, with 12 bases between them. The chain's CDR3 is CASSSYRVGTDTQYF. The CDR3 DNA sequence: TGTGCCAGCAGTTCTTACAGGGTGGGCACAGATACGCAGTATTTT.

This clone occurred a few times. This chain connects TRBV19 to TRBJ2-5, with 11 bases fitting TRBD1. The CDR3 loop spans 14 amino acids. The V gene end was trimmed by 5 bases and the J gene end by 4 bases; junction bases not matched to a gene: 3. The germline V gene has CDR1 LNHDA and CDR2 SQIVND (reference sequence). In nucleotides, the CDR3 is TGTGCCAGTAGTGGACAGGGGGCGGGAGAGACCCAGTACTTC. Residues: CASSGQGAGETQYF.

This chain uses TRBV28 with TRBJ2-7; possibly TRBD2 for D (6 bases). Germline values: CDR1 MDHEN, CDR2 SYDVKM. This CDR3 has 14 amino acids. The V end lost 6 bases, the J end lost 6 bases, and 18 bases lay between the germline ends. CDR3 residues: CASRPYRRGGEQYF. CDR3 DNA sequence: TGTGCCAGCAGACCATACCGTAGGGGAGGCGAGCAGTACTTC.

This chain joins TRBV5-1 and TRBJ1-3; D is ambiguous. Germline V gives CDR1 SGHRS, CDR2 YFSETQ. The length of the CDR3 is 15 residues. Trimming took 2 bases from V and 0 from J, leaving 9 bases between them. The CDR3: CASSFAAASGNTIYF. The CDR3 DNA is TGCGCCAGCAGCTTTGCAGCGGCCTCTGGAAACACCATATATTTT. Drawing the rest from reference TRBV5-1 and TRBJ1-3, the complete variable domain is KAGVTQTPRYLIKTRGQQVTLSCSPISGHRSVSWYQQTPGQGLQFLFEYFSETQRNKGNFPGRFSGRQFSNSRSEMNVSTLELGDSALYLCASSFAAASGNTIYFGEGSWLTVV.

J is TRBJ2-3 and V is TRBV28, with D possibly TRBD2 on 6 matching bases. Trimming pared 3 bases from V and 4 bases from J, leaving 8 bases between. Germline V gives CDR1 MDHEN, CDR2 SYDVKM. This CDR3 contains 13 residues. The CDR3 is CASSFRRADTQYF. CDR3 nucleotide sequence: TGTGCCAGCAGTTTCCGGAGGGCAGATACGCAGTATTTT.

The rearrangement links TRBV4-3 to TRBJ2-7; perhaps TRBD2 as D (5 bases). CDR3 length: 20 amino acids. V dropped 0 bases and J dropped 1 base, with 25 bases sitting between them. Looked up from germline, CDR1 is LGHNA and CDR2 is YSLEER. CDR3 residues: CASSQERPPGNPWTSYEQYF. The CDR3 region has the DNA TGCGCCAGCAGCCAAGAACGGCCTCCGGGGAACCCATGGACGTCCTACGAGCAGTACTTC.

J is TRBJ1-2 and V is TRBV5-4, with D uncertain. Germline loops: CDR1 SGHNT, CDR2 YYREEE (reference sequence). CDR3 size: 14 residues. With 4 bases removed from V and 2 bases from J, the gap between germline ends came to 12 bases. For the CDR3, the DNA is TGTGCCAGCAGCCTTCGGGTTGCCAACTATGGCTACACCTTC. Amino acids: CASSLRVANYGYTF.

This chain uses TRBV9 with TRBJ2-1; 9 bases agree with TRBD1. CDR1 and CDR2 (germline): SGDLS, YYNGEE. The CDR3 runs to 15 residues. The ends lost 0 bases at V and 6 bases at J; junction bases unmatched: 4. In nucleotides, the CDR3 is TGTGCCAGCAGCGTAGGGTCGACAGGGGGCAATGAGCAGTTCTTC. Translated, it gives CASSVGSTGGNEQFF.

The gene calls are TRBV29-1 and TRBJ2-1, with a weak D call TRBD2 (6 bases). The germline V gene has CDR1 SQVTM and CDR2 ANQGSEA. The CDR3 is 11 amino acids. V lost 6 bases and J lost 12, with 15 bases in between. The CDR3 here is CSVTREPGQFF. As DNA, the CDR3 is TGCAGCGTGACCCGGGAGCCGGGGCAGTTCTTC.

The rearrangement links TRBV10-1 to TRBJ2-7; tentative D call: TRBD2 (6 bases). Germline V gene sequence: CDR1 WNHNN, CDR2 SYGVQD (reference sequence). CDR3 length: 18 amino acids. Trimming removed 8 bases from V and 4 bases from J, with 30 bases in between. CDR3 amino acids: CASRGTVEGTAVGYEQYF. The CDR3 DNA reads TGCGCCAGCCGAGGGACTGTCGAAGGTACAGCAGTGGGTTACGAGCAGTACTTC.

The chain employs TRBV10-1 and TRBJ1-6, with 7 nucleotides matching TRBD1. Germline lookup yields CDR1 WNHNN and CDR2 SYGVQD (reference sequence). J lost 10 bases, V lost 6 bases, and 9 bases had no gene match. The CDR3 length is 14 residues. The CDR3 spells CASRTGRTRSPLHF. In nucleotides, the CDR3 is TGCGCCAGCAGGACAGGGCGGACGCGATCACCCCTCCACTTT.

CDR3 residues: CASSADTNTEAFF. CDR3 sequence (DNA): TGCGCCAGCAGTGCGGACACCAACACTGAAGCTTTCTTT. The rearrangement links TRBV5-1 to TRBJ1-1; D might be TRBD1 (5 bases). CDR1 and CDR2 from the germline V gene are SGHRS and YFSETQ. The CDR3 totals 13 residues. V was pared by 5 bases and J by 2 bases, with 10 bases between. Supplemented by reference TRBV5-1 and TRBJ1-1, the full variable domain reads KAGVTQTPRYLIKTRGQQVTLSCSPISGHRSVSWYQQTPGQGLQFLFEYFSETQRNKGNFPGRFSGRQFSNSRSEMNVSTLELGDSALYLCASSADTNTEAFFGQGTRLTVV.

The gene calls are TRBV27 and TRBJ2-4; the D gene is possibly TRBD1 (5 bases). Germline V CDR1 and CDR2: MNHEY, SMNVEV (reference sequence). The V end lost 4 bases, the J end lost 3 bases, and 10 bases lay between the germline ends. This CDR3 is built from 14 residues. The CDR3, as DNA: TGTGCCAGCAGTTCCAGGGTAGGCAAAAACATTCAGTACTTC. Translating it yields CASSSRVGKNIQYF.

This clone was counted only a few times. This rearrangement joins TRBV6-1 to TRBJ1-1; 8 nucleotides match TRBD1. V lost 6 bases, J lost 1 base, and 7 bases stayed unmatched. This CDR3 is 15 amino acids long. The germline CDR1 and CDR2 sequences are MNHNS and SASEGT. CDR3 protein: CASSKRQGKNTEAFF. The CDR3 DNA sequence: TGTGCCAGCAGCAAAAGACAGGGGAAGAACACTGAAGCTTTCTTT.

CDR3 nucleotides: TGTGCCAGCAGTTTAAGGGCTAGCGGGAGGTCGTACGAGCAGTACTTC. It is translated as CASSLRASGRSYEQYF. The chain couples TRBV27 to TRBJ2-7; 11 nucleotides agree with TRBD2. Trimming at V came to 2 bases and at J to 4 bases, leaving 7 bases not matched to a gene. CDR1 and CDR2 (germline): MNHEY, SMNVEV (reference sequence). The CDR3 covers 16 residues.

The CDR3 spells CASSYGGAITEAFF. In DNA, the CDR3 is TGTGCCAGTAGTTATGGGGGCGCGATAACTGAAGCTTTCTTT. This rearrangement joins TRBV19 to TRBJ1-1; a possible D gene is TRBD1 (6 bases). CDR1 is LNHDA, CDR2 SQIVND, per germline (reference sequence). The CDR3 contains 14 residues. With 5 bases removed from V and 5 bases from J, the gap between germline ends came to 15 bases. Drawing the rest from reference TRBV19 and TRBJ1-1, the complete variable domain is DGGITQSPKYLFRKEGQNVTLSCEQNLNHDAMYWYRQDPGQGLRLIYYSQIVNDFQKGDIAEGYSVSREKKESFPLTVTSAQKNPTAFYLCASSYGGAITEAFFGQGTRLTVV.

The rearrangement uses TRBV28 and TRBJ1-2; 9 positions agree with TRBD1. J was trimmed by 3 bases and V by 3 bases; bases with no gene match: 14. CDR1 MDHEN and CDR2 SYDVKM come from the germline V gene. This CDR3 region has 18 residues. The chain's CDR3 is CASSFPQGTGSSDYGYTF. The DNA for the CDR3 is TGTGCCAGCAGTTTCCCCCAGGGGACAGGGAGTAGTGACTATGGCTACACCTTC.

This chain links TRBV29-1 with TRBJ2-3; tentatively, D is TRBD1 (5 bases). This CDR3 comprises 14 residues. The V end lost 6 bases, the J end lost 4 bases, and 17 bases lay between the germline ends. Germline assignment: CDR1 SQVTM and CDR2 ANQGSEA. CDR3 region: CSVAFSQQADTQYF. The CDR3 nucleotides read TGCAGCGTGGCTTTTAGCCAACAGGCAGATACGCAGTATTTT.

The chain employs TRBV30 and TRBJ1-1; D is undetermined. The ends were cut back, 0 bases at V and 1 base at J, with 6 bases in the middle. The V gene's germline CDR1 is GTSNPN and CDR2 SVGIG (reference sequence). The CDR3 is made up of 13 amino acids. CDR3 coding DNA: TGTGCCTGGAGTGTCTTCAGGAACACTGAAGCTTTCTTT. It codes for CAWSVFRNTEAFF.

The chain is built from TRBV18 and TRBJ1-1; 12 nucleotides agree with TRBD1. Unmatched junction bases numbered 4, after V lost 3 bases and J lost 11 bases. Per the germline V gene, CDR1 is KGHSH and CDR2 is LQKENI. This CDR3 contains 13 residues. The CDR3 DNA follows: TGTGCCAGCTCACCTGGGACAGGGGGCTTGGCTTTCTTT. It codes for CASSPGTGGLAFF. Complete variable domain (other parts from reference TRBV18 and TRBJ1-1): NAGVMQNPRHLVRRRGQEARLRCSPMKGHSHVYWYRQLPEEGLKFMVYLQKENIIDESGMPKERFSAEFPKEGPSILRIQQVVRGDSAAYFCASSPGTGGLAFFGQGTRLTVV.

This clone was found a few times. CDR3 protein: CASAGTNQETQYF. The CDR3 DNA reads as TGTGCCAGCGCCGGGACTAACCAAGAGACCCAGTACTTC. The rearrangement links TRBV6-1 to TRBJ2-5; TRBD2 agrees at 7 bases. The junction had 3 bases not matched to a gene; V was cut back by 8 bases and J by 0 bases. The CDR3 covers 13 residues. Germline-derived CDR1 and CDR2 are MNHNS and SASEGT.

This chain connects TRBV29-1 to TRBJ2-2; the D gene is possibly TRBD2 (5 bases). Trimming took off 0 bases at V and 3 bases at J, with 8 bases between the two ends. The CDR3 runs 14 residues. In germline, CDR1 is SQVTM, CDR2 ANQGSEA. The CDR3 bases are TGCAGCGTTGAAGAGCGGGCGGACACCGGGGAGCTGTTTTTT. Amino acid sequence: CSVEERADTGELFF.

This chain links TRBV6-5 with TRBJ1-2; no clear D. This CDR3 is 11 amino acids long. Trimming shortened V by 6 bases and J by 5 bases, and 7 bases separated the two germline ends. Looked up from germline, CDR1 is MNHEY and CDR2 is SVGAGI. CDR3 protein: CASRHDYGYTF. CDR3 bases: TGTGCCAGCAGACACGATTATGGCTACACCTTC.

As concerns this clone: The conserved phenylalanine or tryptophan is not found at the CDR3 terminus, so this likely reflects a read error. V usage is TRBV5-1 and J usage is TRBJ2-7; 7 bases are shared with TRBD2. Germline V gives CDR1 SGHRS, CDR2 YFSETQ. V lost 3 bases and J lost 0; bases outside the gene matches: 3. The CDR3 extends over 14 amino acids. The CDR3 coding sequence is TGCGCCAGCAGCTCCGGGACTAACTCCTACGAGCAGTACCTC. Translating gives CASSSGTNSYEQYL.

The V gene is TRBV9, the J gene TRBJ1-2, with D uncertain. V lost 0 bases and J lost 7, with 16 bases in between. This CDR3 is built from 15 residues. Germline V gene sequence: CDR1 SGDLS, CDR2 YYNGEE. The CDR3 sequence is CASSVGRARAGGYTF. The DNA of the CDR3 is TGTGCCAGCAGCGTAGGGCGGGCGAGGGCTGGTGGCTACACCTTC. Combining the CDR3 with reference TRBV9 and TRBJ1-2 gives the whole variable domain DSGVTQTPKHLITATGQRVTLRCSPRSGDLSVYWYQQSLDQGLQFLIQYYNGEERAKGNILERFSAQQFPDLHSELNLSSLELGDSALYFCASSVGRARAGGYTFGSGTRLTVV.